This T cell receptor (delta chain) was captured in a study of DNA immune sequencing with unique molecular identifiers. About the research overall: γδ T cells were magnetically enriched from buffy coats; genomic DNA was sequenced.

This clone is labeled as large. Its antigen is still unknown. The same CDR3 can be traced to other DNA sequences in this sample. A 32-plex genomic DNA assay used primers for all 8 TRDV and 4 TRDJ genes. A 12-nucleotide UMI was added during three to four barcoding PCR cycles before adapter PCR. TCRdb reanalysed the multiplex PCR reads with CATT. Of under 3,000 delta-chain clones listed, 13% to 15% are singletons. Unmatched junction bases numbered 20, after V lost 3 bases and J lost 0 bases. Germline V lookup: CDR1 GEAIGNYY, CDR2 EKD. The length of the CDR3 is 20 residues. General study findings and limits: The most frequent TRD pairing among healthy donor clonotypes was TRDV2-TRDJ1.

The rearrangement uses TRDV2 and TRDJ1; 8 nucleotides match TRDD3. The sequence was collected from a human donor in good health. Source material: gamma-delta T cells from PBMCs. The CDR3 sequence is CACDSPWGSGGPRYTDKLIF. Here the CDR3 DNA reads TGTGCCTGTGACTCTCCCTGGGGGAGTGGGGGCCCCAGGTACACCGATAAACTCATCTTT.